This is a list of T cell receptor beta chains from one sample in a study of post-analysis software for immune sequencing data. TCRdb passed the PCR reads through MiXCR, listing each CDR3 protein once. This table has a few hundred thousand distinct CDR3 sequences, 30% to 40% appearing once. Sequencing was carried out using blood. Receptors originate from a girl aged 2 to 17 with multiple sclerosis. Both conserved end residues are part of each CDR3. A D gene is named only where the DNA matches it firmly. A clone size is listed for some rows: how often the clone was seen (once, few, many), or a class if it is expanded.

j_call cdr3_length d_call clone_size v_call cdr3_aa cdr3_nt
TRBJ2-1 15 NA few TRBV4-1 CASSQANGGYNEQFF TGCGCCAGCAGCCAAGCGAACGGGGGTTACAATGAGCAGTTCTTC
TRBJ2-3 14 TRBD2 few TRBV12-3/TRBV12-4 CASTFSGGEDTQYF TGTGCCAGCACCTTTAGCGGGGGTGAAGATACGCAGTATTTT
TRBJ1-5 15 NA NA TRBV12-3/TRBV12-4 CASSSRRGYIEPQHF TGTGCCAGCAGTAGCCGAAGGGGGTACATTGAGCCCCAGCATTTT
TRBJ2-7 14 TRBD2 few TRBV4-1 CASSPGLATYEQYF TGCGCCAGCAGTCCGGGACTAGCTACCTACGAGCAGTACTTC
TRBJ2-3 18 TRBD1 NA TRBV6-1 CASSEAHRDRPRLDTQYF TGTGCCAGCAGTGAAGCGCATAGGGACAGGCCGCGTTTAGATACGCAGTATTTT
TRBJ2-7 17 NA NA TRBV20-1 CSASTASRVTDSYEQYF TGCAGTGCTAGCACCGCATCTAGGGTCACAGACTCCTACGAGCAGTACTTC
TRBJ2-1 16 NA few TRBV4-1 CASSQDRGGSYNEQFF TGCGCCAGCAGCCAAGATAGAGGGGGCTCCTACAATGAGCAGTTCTTC
TRBJ2-3 19 TRBD2 NA TRBV7-3 CASSLNPGLAGKSTDTQYF TGTGCCAGCAGCTTAAACCCGGGACTAGCGGGAAAGAGCACAGATACGCAGTATTTT
TRBJ2-5 12 NA few TRBV5-1 CASSPDLGTQYF TGCGCCAGCAGCCCCGACCTCGGGACCCAGTACTTC
TRBJ1-1 12 TRBD1 NA TRBV6-6 CASSPDRVEAFF TGTGCCAGCAGCCCCGACAGGGTTGAAGCTTTCTTT
TRBJ2-1 12 NA NA TRBV6-5 CASRNPYGEQFF TGTGCCAGCAGAAACCCGTACGGTGAGCAGTTCTTC
TRBJ2-2 14 NA once TRBV2 CASKEAVNTGELFF TGTGCCAGCAAGGAGGCAGTTAACACCGGGGAGCTGTTTTTT
TRBJ1-4 11 NA NA TRBV29-1 CSVGYNEKLFF TGCAGCGTTGGGTATAATGAAAAACTGTTTTTT
TRBJ1-2 11 NA NA TRBV29-1 CSGFGNYGYTF TGCAGCGGTTTCGGCAACTATGGCTACACCTTC
TRBJ2-5 15 TRBD2 few TRBV5-1 CACTVGAGGGETQYF TGCGCCTGCACCGTCGGAGCGGGGGGCGGGGAGACCCAGTACTTC
TRBJ1-6 14 NA few TRBV5-1 CASSLQAAGSPLHF TGCGCCAGCAGCCTACAGGCGGCGGGATCACCCCTCCACTTT
TRBJ2-5 13 NA NA TRBV28 CASGGREEETQYF TGTGCCAGCGGCGGCAGGGAGGAGGAGACCCAGTACTTC
TRBJ2-1 13 NA NA TRBV10-3 CAIKAVILDEQFF TGTGCCATCAAAGCAGTAATTTTGGATGAGCAGTTCTTC
TRBJ2-7 15 NA NA TRBV20-1 CSANEHGQLLREQYF TGCAGTGCTAACGAACACGGACAACTCCTCCGCGAGCAGTACTTC
TRBJ2-1 17 NA few TRBV9 CASSPLGDQTRRDEQFF TGTGCCAGCAGCCCCCTTGGGGACCAAACCCGTCGAGATGAGCAGTTCTTC
TRBJ2-5 17 NA NA TRBV5-1 CASSLRRLGPAQETQYF TGCGCCAGCAGCTTGCGACGGTTGGGGCCGGCCCAAGAGACCCAGTACTTC
TRBJ2-4 14 NA NA TRBV7-3 CASPPGVPKNIQYF TGTGCCTCCCCCCCCGGGGTACCCAAAAACATTCAGTACTTC
TRBJ1-2 13 NA NA TRBV27 CASRSSRMRGYTF TGTGCCAGCAGATCATCGAGGATGCGGGGCTACACCTTC
TRBJ2-3 14 NA NA TRBV5-1 CASSLIPGEDTQYF TGCGCCAGCAGCTTGATTCCAGGGGAGGATACGCAGTATTTT
TRBJ1-5 16 TRBD1 NA TRBV7-8 CASSLASDRGNQPQHF TGTGCCAGCAGCTTAGCGAGTGACAGGGGCAATCAGCCCCAGCATTTT
TRBJ2-1 15 NA NA TRBV20-1 CSARPLAGGIDEQFF TGCAGTGCTAGGCCATTGGCTGGAGGAATCGATGAGCAGTTCTTC
TRBJ1-1 14 NA few TRBV6-5 CASSYRGLNTEAFF TGTGCCAGCAGTTACAGGGGTTTGAACACTGAAGCTTTCTTT
TRBJ1-2 14 NA few TRBV7-2 CASSTREGVYGYTF TGTGCCAGCAGCACCAGGGAAGGGGTCTATGGCTACACCTTC
TRBJ2-3 14 TRBD2 few TRBV20-1 CSARLAVLTDTQYF TGCAGTGCTAGGCTAGCGGTGCTGACAGATACGCAGTATTTT
TRBJ2-5 14 TRBD1 NA TRBV3-1 CASTGTGTTYGQYF TGTGCCAGCACCGGGACAGGGACGACCTACGGGCAGTACTTC